This T cell receptor beta chain was obtained from a study of blood T cell repertoires in COVID-19. For the study at large: PBMCs, B-cell-depleted T cells, or T cells provided the cDNA or gDNA that made up the material.

The germline gives CDR1 SGHRS, CDR2 YFSETQ. CDR3 length: 16 amino acids. V lost 1 base to trimming and J lost 2 bases; unmatched junction nucleotides: 5. TCRdb's copy holds only in-frame clones and misses some; the assay was immunoSEQ multiplex PCR. The profile covers over 85,000 clones, with approximately 85% appearing a single time and about a tenth taken by the ten largest. Sequencing was performed on peripheral blood. The chain recombines TRBV5-1 with TRBJ2-5, with TRBD2 identical over 10 bases. This receptor was taken from a man aged 40-49 years with active or convalescent COVID-19. The CDR3 DNA reads TGCGCCAGCAGCTTGACCGGGACTAGCGTACAAGAGACCCAGTACTTC. Its translation is CASSLTGTSVQETQYF.